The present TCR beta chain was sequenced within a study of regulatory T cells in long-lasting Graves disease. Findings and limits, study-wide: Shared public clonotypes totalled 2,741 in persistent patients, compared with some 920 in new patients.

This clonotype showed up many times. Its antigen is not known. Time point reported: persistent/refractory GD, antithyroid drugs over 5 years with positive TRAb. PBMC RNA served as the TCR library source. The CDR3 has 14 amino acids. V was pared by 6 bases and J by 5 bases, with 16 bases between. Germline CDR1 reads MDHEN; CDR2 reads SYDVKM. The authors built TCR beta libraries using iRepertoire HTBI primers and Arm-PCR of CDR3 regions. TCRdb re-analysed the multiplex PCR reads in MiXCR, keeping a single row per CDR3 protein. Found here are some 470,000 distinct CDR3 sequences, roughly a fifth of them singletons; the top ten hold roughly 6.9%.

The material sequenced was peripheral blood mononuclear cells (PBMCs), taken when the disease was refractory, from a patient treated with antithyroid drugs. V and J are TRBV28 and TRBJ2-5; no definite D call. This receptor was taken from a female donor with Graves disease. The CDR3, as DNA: TGTGCCAGCAGCTTCGGCCCCGAAGGGGAGACCCAGTACTTC. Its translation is CASSFGPEGETQYF.